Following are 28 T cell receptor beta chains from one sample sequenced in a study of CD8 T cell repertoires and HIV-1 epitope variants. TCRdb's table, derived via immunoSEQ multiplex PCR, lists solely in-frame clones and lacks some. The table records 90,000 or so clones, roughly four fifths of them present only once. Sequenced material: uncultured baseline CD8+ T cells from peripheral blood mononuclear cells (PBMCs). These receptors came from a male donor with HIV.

CDR3 region: CASGTGNGYTF. Here the CDR3 DNA reads TGTGCCAGTGGGACAGGGAATGGCTACACCTTC. The J gene is TRBJ1-2, the V gene TRBV7-8; 9 positions agree with TRBD1. There are 11 residues in the CDR3. Germline CDR1 SGHVS, CDR2 FQNEAQ. Trimming took 9 bases from V and 6 from J; bases not matched to a gene: 2.

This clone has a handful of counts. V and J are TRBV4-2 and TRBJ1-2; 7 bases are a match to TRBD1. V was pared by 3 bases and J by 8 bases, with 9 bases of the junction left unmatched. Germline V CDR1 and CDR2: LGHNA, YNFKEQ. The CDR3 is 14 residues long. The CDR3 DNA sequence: TGTGCCAGCAGCCAGGCAGGGGGGCCGGAAGGCTACACCTTC. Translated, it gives CASSQAGGPEGYTF.

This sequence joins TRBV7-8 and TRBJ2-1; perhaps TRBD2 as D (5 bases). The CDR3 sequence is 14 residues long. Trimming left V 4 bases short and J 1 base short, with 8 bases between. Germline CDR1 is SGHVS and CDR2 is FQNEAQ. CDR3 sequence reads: CASSSTRSYNEQFF. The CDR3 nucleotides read TGTGCCAGCAGCTCCACTAGGTCCTACAATGAGCAGTTCTTC. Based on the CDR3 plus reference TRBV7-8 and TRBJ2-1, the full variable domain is GAGVSQSPRYKVAKRGQDVALRCDPISGHVSLFWYQQALGQGPEFLTYFQNEAQLDKSGLPSDRFFAERPEGSVSTLKIQRTQQEDSAVYLCASSSTRSYNEQFFGPGTRLTVL.

The CDR3 region has the DNA TGCGCCAGCAGCTTGAATGGGGGAACCGGGGAGCTGTTTTTT. Protein: CASSLNGGTGELFF. This chain uses TRBV5-1 with TRBJ2-2; D might be TRBD1 or TRBD2, each matching 5 bases. Germline CDR1 and CDR2: SGHRS and YFSETQ. The ends were cut back, 1 base at V and 5 bases at J, with 9 bases in the middle. The CDR3 is 14 residues long.

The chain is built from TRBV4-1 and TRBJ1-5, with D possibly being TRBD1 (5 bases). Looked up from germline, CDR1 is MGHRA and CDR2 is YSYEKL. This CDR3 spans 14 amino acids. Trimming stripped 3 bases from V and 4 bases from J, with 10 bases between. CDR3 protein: CASSQPGRNQPQHF. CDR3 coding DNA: TGCGCCAGCAGCCAGCCGGGACGGAATCAGCCCCAGCATTTT.

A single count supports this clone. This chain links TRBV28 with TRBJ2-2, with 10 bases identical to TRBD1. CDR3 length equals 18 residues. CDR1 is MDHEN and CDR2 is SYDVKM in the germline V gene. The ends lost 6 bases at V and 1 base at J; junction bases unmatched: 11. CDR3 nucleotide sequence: TGTGCCAGCAGCCCATTAGCGGGACAGGGGTGGAACACCGGGGAGCTGTTTTTT. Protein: CASSPLAGQGWNTGELFF.

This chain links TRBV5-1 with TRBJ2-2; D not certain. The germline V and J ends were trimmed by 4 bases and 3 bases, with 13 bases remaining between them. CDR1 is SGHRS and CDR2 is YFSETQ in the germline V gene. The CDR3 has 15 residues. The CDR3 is CASSKGRSYTGELFF. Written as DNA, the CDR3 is TGCGCCAGCAGCAAAGGACGGTCTTACACCGGGGAGCTGTTTTTT.

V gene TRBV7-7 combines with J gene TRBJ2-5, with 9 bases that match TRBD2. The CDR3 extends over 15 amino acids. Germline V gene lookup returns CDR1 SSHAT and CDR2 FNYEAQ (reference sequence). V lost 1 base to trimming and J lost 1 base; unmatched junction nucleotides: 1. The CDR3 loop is CASSLEAGGQETQYF. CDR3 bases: TGTGCCAGCAGCTTAGAAGCGGGGGGCCAAGAGACCCAGTACTTC. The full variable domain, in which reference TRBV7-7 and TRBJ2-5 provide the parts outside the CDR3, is GAGVSQSPRYKVTKRGQDVTLRCDPISSHATLYWYQQALGQGPEFLTYFNYEAQPDKSGLPSDRFSAERPEGSISTLTIQRTEQRDSAMYRCASSLEAGGQETQYFGPGTRLLVL.

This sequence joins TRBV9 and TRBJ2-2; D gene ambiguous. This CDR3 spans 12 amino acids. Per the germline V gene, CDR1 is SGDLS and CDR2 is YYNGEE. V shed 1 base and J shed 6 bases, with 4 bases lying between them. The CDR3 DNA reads TGTGCCAGCAGCGTACTAGCCGGGGAGCTGTTTTTT. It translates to CASSVLAGELFF. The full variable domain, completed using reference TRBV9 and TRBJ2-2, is DSGVTQTPKHLITATGQRVTLRCSPRSGDLSVYWYQQSLDQGLQFLIQYYNGEERAKGNILERFSAQQFPDLHSELNLSSLELGDSALYFCASSVLAGELFFGEGSRLTVL.

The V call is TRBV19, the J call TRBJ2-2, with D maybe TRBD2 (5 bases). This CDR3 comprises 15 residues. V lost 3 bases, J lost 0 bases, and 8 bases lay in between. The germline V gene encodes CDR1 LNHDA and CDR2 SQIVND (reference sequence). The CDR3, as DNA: TGTGCCAGTAGTATTGAGGGAACGAACACCGGGGAGCTGTTTTTT. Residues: CASSIEGTNTGELFF.

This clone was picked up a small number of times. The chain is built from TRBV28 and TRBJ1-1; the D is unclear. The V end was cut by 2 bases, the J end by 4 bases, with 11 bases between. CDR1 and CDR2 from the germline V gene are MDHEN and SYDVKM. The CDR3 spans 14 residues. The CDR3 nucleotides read TGTGCCAGCAGTTTAGCAGGTGGGAGCACTGAAGCTTTCTTT. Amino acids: CASSLAGGSTEAFF.

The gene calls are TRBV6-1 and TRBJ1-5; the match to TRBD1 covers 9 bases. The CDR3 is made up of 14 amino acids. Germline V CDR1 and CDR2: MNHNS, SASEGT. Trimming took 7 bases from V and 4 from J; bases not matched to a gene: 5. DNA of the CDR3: TGTGCCAGCATCCCGACAGGGGGAAATCAGCCCCAGCATTTT. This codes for CASIPTGGNQPQHF.

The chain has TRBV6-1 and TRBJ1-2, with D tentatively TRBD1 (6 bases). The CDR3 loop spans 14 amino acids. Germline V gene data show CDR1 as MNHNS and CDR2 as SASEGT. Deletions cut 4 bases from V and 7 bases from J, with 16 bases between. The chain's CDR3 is CASSVSSGGGGYTF. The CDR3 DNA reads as TGTGCCAGCAGTGTTTCTTCGGGGGGCGGTGGCTACACCTTC.

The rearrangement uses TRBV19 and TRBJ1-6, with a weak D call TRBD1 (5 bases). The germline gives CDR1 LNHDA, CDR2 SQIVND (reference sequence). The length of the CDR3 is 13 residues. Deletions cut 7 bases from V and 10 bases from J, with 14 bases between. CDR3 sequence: CASIEGNGSPLHF. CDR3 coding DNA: TGTGCCAGTATAGAGGGGAATGGGTCACCCCTCCACTTT.

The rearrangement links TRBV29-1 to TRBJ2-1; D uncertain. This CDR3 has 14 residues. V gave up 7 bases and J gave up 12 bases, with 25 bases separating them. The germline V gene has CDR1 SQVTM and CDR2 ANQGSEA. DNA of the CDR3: TGCAGCGCCCAATTCGGTAAGGCTCAAGCAGGGCAGTTCTTC. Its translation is CSAQFGKAQAGQFF.

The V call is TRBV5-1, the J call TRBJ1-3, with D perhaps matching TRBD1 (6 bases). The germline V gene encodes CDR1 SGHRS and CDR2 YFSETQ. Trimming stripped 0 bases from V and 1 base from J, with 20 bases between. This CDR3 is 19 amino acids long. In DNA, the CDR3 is TGCGCCAGCAGCTTGGGGGGACAAGGCCAGAGGGAATCTGGAAACACCATATATTTT. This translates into CASSLGGQGQRESGNTIYF.

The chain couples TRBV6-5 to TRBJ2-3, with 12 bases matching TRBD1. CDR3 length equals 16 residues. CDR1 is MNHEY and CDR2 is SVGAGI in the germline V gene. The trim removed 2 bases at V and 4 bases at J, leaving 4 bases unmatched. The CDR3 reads CASSYTGTGGPDTQYF. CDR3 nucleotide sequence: TGTGCCAGCAGTTACACCGGGACAGGGGGCCCAGATACGCAGTATTTT.

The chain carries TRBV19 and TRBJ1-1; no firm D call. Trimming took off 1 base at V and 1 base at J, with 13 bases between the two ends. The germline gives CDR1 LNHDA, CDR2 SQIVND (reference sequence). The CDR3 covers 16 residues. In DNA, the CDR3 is TGTGCCAGTAGTATAGTGGGCGGCTATGCGAACACTGAAGCTTTCTTT. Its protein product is CASSIVGGYANTEAFF.

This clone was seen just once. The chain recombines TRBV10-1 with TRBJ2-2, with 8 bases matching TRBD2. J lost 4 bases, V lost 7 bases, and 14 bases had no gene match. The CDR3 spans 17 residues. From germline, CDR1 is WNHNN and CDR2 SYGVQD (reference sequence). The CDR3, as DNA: TGCGCCAGCATAGGTCCAGCGGGAGCGGTCGGCACCGGGGAGCTGTTTTTT. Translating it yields CASIGPAGAVGTGELFF.

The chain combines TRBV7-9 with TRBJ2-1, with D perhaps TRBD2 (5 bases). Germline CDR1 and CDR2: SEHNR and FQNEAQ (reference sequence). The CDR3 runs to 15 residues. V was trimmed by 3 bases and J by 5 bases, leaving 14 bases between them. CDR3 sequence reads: CASSFGPSGDNEQFF. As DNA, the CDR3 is TGTGCCAGCAGCTTTGGACCCTCCGGGGACAATGAGCAGTTCTTC. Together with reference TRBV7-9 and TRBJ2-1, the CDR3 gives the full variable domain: DTGVSQNPRHKITKRGQNVTFRCDPISEHNRLYWYRQTLGQGPEFLTYFQNEAQLEKSRLLSDRFSAERPKGSFSTLEIQRTEQGDSAMYLCASSFGPSGDNEQFFGPGTRLTVL.

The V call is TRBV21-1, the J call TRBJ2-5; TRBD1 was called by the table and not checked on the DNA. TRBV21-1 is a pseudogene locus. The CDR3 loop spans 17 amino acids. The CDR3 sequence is CASSPYPGQGLQETQYF. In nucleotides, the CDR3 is TGTGCCAGCAGCCCTTACCCGGGACAGGGACTCCAAGAGACCCAGTACTTC.

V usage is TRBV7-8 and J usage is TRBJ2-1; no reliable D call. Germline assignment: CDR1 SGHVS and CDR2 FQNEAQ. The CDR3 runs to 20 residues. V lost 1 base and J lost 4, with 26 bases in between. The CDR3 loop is CASSLVAPLLAAIKYNEQFF. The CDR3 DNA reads TGTGCCAGCAGCTTAGTCGCCCCCCTCCTTGCGGCGATCAAGTACAATGAGCAGTTCTTC.

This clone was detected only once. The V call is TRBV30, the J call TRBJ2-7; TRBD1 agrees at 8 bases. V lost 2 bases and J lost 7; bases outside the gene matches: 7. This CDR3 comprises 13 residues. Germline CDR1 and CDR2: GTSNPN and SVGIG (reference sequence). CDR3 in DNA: TGTGCCTGGAGTCCCGGACAGGGTCTGGAGCAGTACTTC. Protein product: CAWSPGQGLEQYF.

DNA of the CDR3: TGCGCCAGCAGCTTGGCGACTAGCGGGGTCACAGATACGCAGTATTTT. Amino acids: CASSLATSGVTDTQYF. The chain couples TRBV5-1 to TRBJ2-3, with 11 bases lining up with TRBD2. Trimming at V came to 0 bases and at J to 2 bases, leaving 2 bases not matched to a gene. The CDR3 is 16 amino acids. CDR1 is SGHRS and CDR2 is YFSETQ in the germline V gene. The whole variable domain, filled in from reference TRBV5-1 and TRBJ2-3, reads KAGVTQTPRYLIKTRGQQVTLSCSPISGHRSVSWYQQTPGQGLQFLFEYFSETQRNKGNFPGRFSGRQFSNSRSEMNVSTLELGDSALYLCASSLATSGVTDTQYFGPGTRLTVL.

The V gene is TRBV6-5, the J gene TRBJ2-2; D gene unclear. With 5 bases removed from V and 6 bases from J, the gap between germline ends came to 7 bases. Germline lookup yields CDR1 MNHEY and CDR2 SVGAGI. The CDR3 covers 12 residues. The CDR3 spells CASSVLSGELFF. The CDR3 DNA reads TGTGCCAGCAGTGTTTTGTCCGGGGAGCTGTTTTTT.

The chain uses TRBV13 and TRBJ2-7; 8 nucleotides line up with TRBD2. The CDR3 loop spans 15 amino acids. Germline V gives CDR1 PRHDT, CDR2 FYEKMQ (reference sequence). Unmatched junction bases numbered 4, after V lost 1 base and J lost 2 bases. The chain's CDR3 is CASSLEAGGTYEQYF. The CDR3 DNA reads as TGTGCCAGCAGCTTAGAGGCGGGAGGTACCTACGAGCAGTACTTC.

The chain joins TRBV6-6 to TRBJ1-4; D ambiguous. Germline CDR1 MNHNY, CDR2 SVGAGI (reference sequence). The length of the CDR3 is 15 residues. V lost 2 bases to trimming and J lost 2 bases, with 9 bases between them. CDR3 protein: CASSYDGSTNEKLFF. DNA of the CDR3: TGTGCCAGCAGTTACGACGGCTCCACTAATGAAAAACTGTTTTTT.

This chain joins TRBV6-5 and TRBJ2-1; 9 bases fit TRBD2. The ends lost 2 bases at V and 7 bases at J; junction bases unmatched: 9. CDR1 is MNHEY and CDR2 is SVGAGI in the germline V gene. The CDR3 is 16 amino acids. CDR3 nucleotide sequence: TGTGCCAGCAGTTACGGTACTAGCGGGCCGGGGAATGAGCAGTTCTTC. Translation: CASSYGTSGPGNEQFF.